This T cell receptor (beta chain) emerged from a study of blood T cell repertoires in COVID-19. Study in general: The United States, Italy and Spain supplied acute and convalescent COVID-19 samples. Sample material is recorded as cDNA or gDNA derived from T cells, B-cell-depleted T cells, or PBMCs.

Seattle participants joined during active infection and were tracked over time. Methods used by the authors: Estimated nucleated cell counts came from reference gene primer amplification. Using immunoSEQ multiplex PCR, the repertoire was profiled, and TCRdb retains in-frame clones only, with some absent. For V, J and clone size, that table is used; D and trimming come from the DNA. The sample has some 180,000 clones; about 88% are singletons. This clonotype was sampled from a man in his forties or fifties with COVID-19, enrolled during active disease. The sequencing sample was made of peripheral blood.

Written as DNA, the CDR3 is TGTGCCAGCAGCCTGTTCTACGAGCAGTACTTC. Protein sequence: CASSLFYEQYF. V usage is TRBV5-6 and J usage is TRBJ2-7; D unclear. This CDR3 comprises 11 residues. Germline V CDR1 and CDR2: SGHDT, YYEEEE. V was shortened by 4 bases and J by 3 bases, with 5 bases between the two germline ends.